The next 13 T cell receptor beta chains were all read from a single sample in a study of T cells in Graves' hyperthyroidism and ophthalmopathy. RNA transcripts served as the template for amplifying TCR beta CDR3 regions. First-round RT-PCR of the TCR CDR3 relied on the HTBI primer set. TCRdb re-analysed the multiplex PCR reads in MiXCR, keeping a single row per CDR3 protein. The sample has hundreds of thousands of distinct CDR3 sequences; around 16% are singletons. The specimen was blood. The receptors originated from a woman aged 18-30 years with Graves' hyperthyroidism.

In this sample, this clonotype turned up a few times. CDR3 region: CASSEGTELAKNIQYF. The CDR3 DNA follows: TGTGCCAGCAGTGAAGGGACAGAGCTAGCCAAAAACATTCAGTACTTC. The chain uses TRBV12-3 or TRBV12-4 and TRBJ2-4; 7 positions match TRBD1. The CDR3 contains 16 residues. V dropped 5 bases and J dropped 0; count of bases not matched to a gene: 7.

This clonotype has just a few counts. J is TRBJ2-7 and V is TRBV4-1; weak D call: TRBD1 (6 bases). The germline V and J ends were trimmed by 3 bases and 1 base, with 10 bases remaining between them. This CDR3 contains 14 residues. Germline CDR1 and CDR2: MGHRA and YSYEKL. The CDR3 DNA sequence: TGCGCCAGCAGCCAGAAACAGGGATCCTACGAGCAGTACTTC. This codes for CASSQKQGSYEQYF.

This clonotype was seen repeatedly, ten times or more. In nucleotides, the CDR3 is TGCAGCGTTGAATGGCTAGCGGGAGGGCCCCGGGATACGCAGTATTTT. Its protein product is CSVEWLAGGPRDTQYF. The V and J genes are TRBV29-1 and TRBJ2-3, with 12 bases lining up with TRBD2. V was clipped by 2 bases and J by 6 bases; unmatched bases: 9. This CDR3 spans 16 amino acids. Per germline, CDR1 SQVTM and CDR2 ANQGSEA.

This clonotype was recorded at least ten times. This chain links TRBV20-1 with TRBJ1-2, with D unresolved. The CDR3 sequence is 14 residues long. Trimming left V 5 bases short and J 0 bases short, with 13 bases between. Looked up from germline, CDR1 is DFQATT and CDR2 is SNEGSKA (reference sequence). The CDR3 loop reads CSAVLTTTNYGYTF. The CDR3, as DNA: TGCAGTGCTGTACTGACGACAACTAACTATGGCTACACCTTC.

At least ten counts were recorded for this clonotype. This sequence joins TRBV2 and TRBJ2-7, with TRBD2 identical over 7 bases. The CDR3 totals 12 residues. The V gene end was trimmed by 6 bases and the J gene end by 7 bases; junction bases not matched to a gene: 6. Germline-derived CDR1 and CDR2 are SNHLY and FYNNEI. CDR3 nucleotides: TGTGCCAGCAGGCCGACACTAGCGGAGCAGTACTTC. It yields the protein CASRPTLAEQYF.

In its sample, this clonotype was seen many times. This sequence joins TRBV20-1 and TRBJ2-5; D is unclear. The V and J ends lost 5 bases and 2 bases respectively, with 3 bases between them. The germline V gene encodes CDR1 DFQATT and CDR2 SNEGSKA (reference sequence). CDR3 length: 10 amino acids. The DNA for the CDR3 is TGCAGTGCTGGTCAAGAGACCCAGTACTTC. Protein: CSAGQETQYF.

The sample holds a few counts of this clonotype. V and J are TRBV7-9 and TRBJ2-6; no firm D call. This CDR3 contains 15 residues. The V end was cut by 2 bases, the J end by 1 base, with 6 bases between. The germline gives CDR1 SEHNR, CDR2 FQNEAQ (reference sequence). The CDR3 DNA reads TGTGCCAGCAGCTTAACGATTTCTGGGGCCAACGTCCTGACTTTC. This codes for CASSLTISGANVLTF. Using reference TRBV7-9 and TRBJ2-6 for the parts outside the CDR3, the full variable domain is DTGVSQNPRHKITKRGQNVTFRCDPISEHNRLYWYRQTLGQGPEFLTYFQNEAQLEKSRLLSDRFSAERPKGSFSTLEIQRTEQGDSAMYLCASSLTISGANVLTFGAGSRLTVL.

This clonotype was seen repeatedly, ten times or more. Here the CDR3 DNA reads TGCAGTGCTAGAGATCCGGGACTAGCGGGAGGGCCGTATAATGAGCAGTTCTTC. As protein: CSARDPGLAGGPYNEQFF. The rearrangement links TRBV20-1 to TRBJ2-1; 16 bases agree with TRBD2. Trimming took 0 bases from V and 7 from J; bases not matched to a gene: 9. The CDR3 has 18 residues. The V gene's germline CDR1 is DFQATT and CDR2 SNEGSKA (reference sequence).

This clonotype was counted many times. The CDR3 DNA sequence: TGCAGTGCTAGAGATCTGGTTCGACTAGCGGGGGAATACGAGCAGTACTTC. Its translation: CSARDLVRLAGEYEQYF. The chain joins TRBV20-1 to TRBJ2-7; 12 nucleotides agree with TRBD2. CDR1 is DFQATT, CDR2 SNEGSKA, per germline (reference sequence). The CDR3 runs 17 residues. Trimming at V came to 0 bases and at J to 4 bases, leaving 10 bases not matched to a gene.

This clonotype was detected ten times or more. J is TRBJ1-1 and V is TRBV20-1; 7 positions agree with TRBD1. Per germline, CDR1 DFQATT and CDR2 SNEGSKA (reference sequence). This CDR3 has 16 amino acids. J lost 3 bases, V lost 0 bases, and 10 bases had no gene match. The CDR3 bases are TGCAGTGCTAGAGATGGGACAGCACCCTTGCACACTGAAGCTTTCTTT. The encoded protein is CSARDGTAPLHTEAFF.

This clonotype was detected ten times or more. The chain joins TRBV28 to TRBJ2-1; D perhaps matches TRBD1 (6 bases). The germline gives CDR1 MDHEN, CDR2 SYDVKM. The germline V and J ends were trimmed by 4 bases and 2 bases, with 12 bases remaining between them. This CDR3 has 15 residues. As DNA, the CDR3 is TGTGCCAGCAGTTCCGACAGGACAGCCTACAATGAGCAGTTCTTC. Amino acids: CASSSDRTAYNEQFF.

This clonotype was recorded at least ten times. This sequence joins TRBV18 and TRBJ2-7; maybe TRBD1 (6 bases). Germline V gives CDR1 KGHSH, CDR2 LQKENI. V lost 3 bases to trimming and J lost 0 bases, with 12 bases between them. The CDR3 extends over 15 amino acids. CDR3 in amino acids: CASSPRDISSYEQYF. The CDR3 coding sequence is TGTGCCAGCTCACCTCGGGACATAAGCTCCTACGAGCAGTACTTC.

As for this clonotype: A much bigger clone sits one base away, suggesting this may be a read error. This sequence joins TRBV5-1 and TRBJ1-1, with 7 bases that match TRBD1. The CDR3 is 15 amino acids. Germline-derived CDR1 and CDR2 are SGHRS and YFSETQ. CDR3 nucleotide sequence: TGCGCCAGCAGCTTGGGGGGGGGACAGAACACTAAAGCTTTCTTT. Its translation is CASSLGGGQNTKAFF.